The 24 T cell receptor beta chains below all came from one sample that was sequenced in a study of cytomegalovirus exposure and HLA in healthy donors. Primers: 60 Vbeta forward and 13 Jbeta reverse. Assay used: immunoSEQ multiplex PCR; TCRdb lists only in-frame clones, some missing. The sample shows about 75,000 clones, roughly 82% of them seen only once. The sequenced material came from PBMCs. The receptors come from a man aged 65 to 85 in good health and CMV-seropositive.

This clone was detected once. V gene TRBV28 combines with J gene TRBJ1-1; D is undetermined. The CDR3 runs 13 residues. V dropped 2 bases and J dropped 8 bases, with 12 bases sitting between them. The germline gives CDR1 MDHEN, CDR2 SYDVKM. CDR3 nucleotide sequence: TGTGCCAGCAGTTTACCCGACAAAGGAGAAGCTTTCTTT. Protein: CASSLPDKGEAFF.

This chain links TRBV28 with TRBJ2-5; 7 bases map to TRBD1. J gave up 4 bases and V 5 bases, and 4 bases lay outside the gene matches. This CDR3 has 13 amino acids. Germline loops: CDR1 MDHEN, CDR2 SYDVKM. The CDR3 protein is CASSDRVVETQYF. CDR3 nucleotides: TGTGCCAGCAGTGACAGGGTCGTAGAGACCCAGTACTTC.

CDR3 region: CSVGFLEDTEAFF. In nucleotides, the CDR3 is TGCAGCGTTGGCTTCCTTGAGGACACTGAAGCTTTCTTT. The chain links TRBV29-1 to TRBJ1-1; D is uncertain. The ends were cut back, 4 bases at V and 3 bases at J, with 12 bases in the middle. Germline V gives CDR1 SQVTM, CDR2 ANQGSEA. The CDR3 consists of 13 residues.

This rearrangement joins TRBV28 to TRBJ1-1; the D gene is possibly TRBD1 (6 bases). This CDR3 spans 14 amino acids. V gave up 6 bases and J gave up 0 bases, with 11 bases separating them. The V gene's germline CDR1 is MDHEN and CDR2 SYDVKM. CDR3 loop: CASRPTGMNTEAFF. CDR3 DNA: TGTGCCAGCAGACCGACAGGAATGAACACTGAAGCTTTCTTT.

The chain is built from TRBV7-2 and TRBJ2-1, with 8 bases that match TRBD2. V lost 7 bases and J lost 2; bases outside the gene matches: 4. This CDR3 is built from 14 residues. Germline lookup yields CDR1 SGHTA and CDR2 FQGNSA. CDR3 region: CASMAAGAYNEQFF. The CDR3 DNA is TGTGCCAGCATGGCAGCGGGGGCCTACAATGAGCAGTTCTTC.

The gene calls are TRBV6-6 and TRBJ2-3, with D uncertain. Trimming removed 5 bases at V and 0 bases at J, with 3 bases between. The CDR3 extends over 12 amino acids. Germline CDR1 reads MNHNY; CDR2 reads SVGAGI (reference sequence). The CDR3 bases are TGTGCCAGCAGTCCAAGCACAGATACGCAGTATTTT. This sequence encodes CASSPSTDTQYF.

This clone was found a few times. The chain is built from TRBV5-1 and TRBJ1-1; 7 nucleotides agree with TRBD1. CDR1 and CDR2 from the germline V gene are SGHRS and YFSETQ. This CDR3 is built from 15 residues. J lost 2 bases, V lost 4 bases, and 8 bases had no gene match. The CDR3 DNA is TGCGCCAGCAGCCAGGGACAGACGGTAAACACTGAAGCTTTCTTT. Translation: CASSQGQTVNTEAFF.

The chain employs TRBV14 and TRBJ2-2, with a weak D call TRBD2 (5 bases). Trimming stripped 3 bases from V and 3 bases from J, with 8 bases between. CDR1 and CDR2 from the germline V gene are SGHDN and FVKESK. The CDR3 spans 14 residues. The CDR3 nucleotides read TGTGCCAGCAGCCACTGGACTTACACCGGGGAGCTGTTTTTT. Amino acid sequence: CASSHWTYTGELFF. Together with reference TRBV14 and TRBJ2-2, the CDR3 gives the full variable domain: EAGVTQFPSHSVIEKGQTVTLRCDPISGHDNLYWYRRVMGKEIKFLLHFVKESKQDESGMPNNRFLAERTGGTYSTLKVQPAELEDSGVYFCASSHWTYTGELFFGEGSRLTVL.

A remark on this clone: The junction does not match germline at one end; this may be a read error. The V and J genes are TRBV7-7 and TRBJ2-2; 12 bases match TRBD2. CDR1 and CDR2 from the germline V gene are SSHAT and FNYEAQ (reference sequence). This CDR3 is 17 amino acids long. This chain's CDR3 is CASSPRLAGAETGELFF. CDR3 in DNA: TGTGCTAGCAGCCCCAGACTAGCGGGAGCGGAGACCGGGGAGCTGTTTTTT.

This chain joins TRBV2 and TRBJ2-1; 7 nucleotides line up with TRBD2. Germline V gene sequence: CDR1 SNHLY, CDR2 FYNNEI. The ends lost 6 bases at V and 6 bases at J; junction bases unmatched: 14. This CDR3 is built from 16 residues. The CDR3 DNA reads TGTGCCAGCAGCCCCAGGACTAGGGCTCCAATCAATGAGCAGTTCTTC. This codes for CASSPRTRAPINEQFF.

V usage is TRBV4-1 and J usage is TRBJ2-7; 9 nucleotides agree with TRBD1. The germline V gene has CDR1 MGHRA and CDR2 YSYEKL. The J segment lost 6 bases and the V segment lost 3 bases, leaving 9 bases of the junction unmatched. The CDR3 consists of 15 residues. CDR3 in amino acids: CASSQQGTGLTEQYF. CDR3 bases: TGCGCCAGCAGCCAGCAAGGGACAGGGTTAACCGAGCAGTACTTC.

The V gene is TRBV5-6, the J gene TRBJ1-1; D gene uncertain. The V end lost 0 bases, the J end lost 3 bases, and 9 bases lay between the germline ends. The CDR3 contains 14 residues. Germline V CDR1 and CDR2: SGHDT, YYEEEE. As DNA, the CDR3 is TGTGCCAGCAGCTTGGCAGGTGTTGACACTGAAGCTTTCTTT. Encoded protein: CASSLAGVDTEAFF.

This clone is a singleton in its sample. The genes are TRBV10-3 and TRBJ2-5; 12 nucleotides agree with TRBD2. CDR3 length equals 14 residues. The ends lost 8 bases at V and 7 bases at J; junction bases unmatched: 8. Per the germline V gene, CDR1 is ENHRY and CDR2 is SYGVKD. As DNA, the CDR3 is TGTGCCATCGGGACTAGCGGGTCTCAGGGGACCCAGTACTTC. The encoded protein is CAIGTSGSQGTQYF.

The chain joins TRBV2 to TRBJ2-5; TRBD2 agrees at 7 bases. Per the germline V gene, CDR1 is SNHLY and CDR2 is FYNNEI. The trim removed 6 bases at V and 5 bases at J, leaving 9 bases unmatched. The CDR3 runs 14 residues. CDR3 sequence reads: CASRAGLVGETQYF. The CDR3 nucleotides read TGTGCCAGCAGGGCTGGACTAGTTGGGGAGACCCAGTACTTC.

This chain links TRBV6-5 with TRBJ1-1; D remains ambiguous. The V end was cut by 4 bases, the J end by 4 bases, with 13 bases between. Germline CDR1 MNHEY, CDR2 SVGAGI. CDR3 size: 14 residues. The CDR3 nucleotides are TGTGCCAGCAGTTTTAATGTTGCGGCCACTGAAGCTTTCTTT. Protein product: CASSFNVAATEAFF.

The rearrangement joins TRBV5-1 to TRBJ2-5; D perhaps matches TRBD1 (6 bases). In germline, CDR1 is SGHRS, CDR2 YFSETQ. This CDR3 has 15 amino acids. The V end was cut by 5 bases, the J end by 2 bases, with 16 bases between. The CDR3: CASRTSTGYQETQYF. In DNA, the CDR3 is TGCGCCAGCAGGACATCGACAGGTTATCAAGAGACCCAGTACTTC.

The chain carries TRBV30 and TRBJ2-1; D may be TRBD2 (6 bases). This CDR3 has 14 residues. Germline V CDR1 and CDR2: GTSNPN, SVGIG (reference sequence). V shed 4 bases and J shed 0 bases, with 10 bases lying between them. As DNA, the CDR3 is TGTGCCTGGAATGGAGGGTTCTCCTACAATGAGCAGTTCTTC. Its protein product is CAWNGGFSYNEQFF.

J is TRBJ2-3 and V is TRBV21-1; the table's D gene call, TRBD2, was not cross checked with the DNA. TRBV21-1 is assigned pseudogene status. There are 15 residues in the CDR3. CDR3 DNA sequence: TGTGCCAGCAGCAAATGGTCTAGCGGCACAGATACGCAGTATTTT. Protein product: CASSKWSSGTDTQYF.

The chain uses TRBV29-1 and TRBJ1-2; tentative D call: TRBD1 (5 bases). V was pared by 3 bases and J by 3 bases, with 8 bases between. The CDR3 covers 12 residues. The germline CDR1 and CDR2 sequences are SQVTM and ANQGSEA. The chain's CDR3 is CSVDGGDYGYTF. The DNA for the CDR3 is TGCAGCGTTGACGGGGGGGACTATGGCTACACCTTC.

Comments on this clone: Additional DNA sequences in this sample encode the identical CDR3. In DNA form, the CDR3 reads TGTGCCAGCAGCTTACAGGGCTATGGCTACACCTTC. It translates to CASSLQGYGYTF. V and J are TRBV7-9 and TRBJ1-2; tentative D call: TRBD1 (5 bases). The V and J ends lost 2 bases and 4 bases respectively, with 5 bases between them. CDR3 length equals 12 residues. Germline lookup yields CDR1 SEHNR and CDR2 FQNEAQ (reference sequence).

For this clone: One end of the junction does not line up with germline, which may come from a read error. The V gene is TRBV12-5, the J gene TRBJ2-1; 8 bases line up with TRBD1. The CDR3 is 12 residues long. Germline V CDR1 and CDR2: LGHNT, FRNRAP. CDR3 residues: CASGLGQGAGVF. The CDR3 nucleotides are TGTGCTAGTGGTTTGGGTCAGGGGGCGGGTGTCTTC. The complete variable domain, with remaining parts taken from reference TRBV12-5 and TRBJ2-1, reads DARVTQTPRHKVTEMGQEVTMRCQPILGHNTVFWYRQTMMQGLELLAYFRNRAPLDDSGMPKDRFSAEMPDATLATLKIQPSEPRDSAVYFCASGLGQGAGVFGPGTRLTVL.

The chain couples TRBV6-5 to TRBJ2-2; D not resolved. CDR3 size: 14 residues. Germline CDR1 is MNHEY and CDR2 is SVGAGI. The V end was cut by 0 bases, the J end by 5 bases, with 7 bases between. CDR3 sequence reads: CASSYSRWTGELFF. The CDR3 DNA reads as TGTGCCAGCAGTTACTCGCGGTGGACCGGGGAGCTGTTTTTT.

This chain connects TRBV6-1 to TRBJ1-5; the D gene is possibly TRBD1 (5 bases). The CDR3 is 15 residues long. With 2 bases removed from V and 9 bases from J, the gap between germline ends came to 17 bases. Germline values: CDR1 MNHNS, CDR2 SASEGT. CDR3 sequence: CASSELDSYRRPQHF. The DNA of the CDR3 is TGTGCCAGCAGTGAATTAGACAGCTACAGAAGGCCCCAGCATTTT.

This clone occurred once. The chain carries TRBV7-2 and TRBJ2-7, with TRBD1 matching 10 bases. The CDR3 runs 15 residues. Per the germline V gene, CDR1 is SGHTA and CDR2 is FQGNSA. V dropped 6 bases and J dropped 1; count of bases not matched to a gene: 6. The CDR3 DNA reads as TGTGCCAGCAGAGAGGACAGGGGGATTTCCTACGAGCAGTACTTC. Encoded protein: CASREDRGISYEQYF.